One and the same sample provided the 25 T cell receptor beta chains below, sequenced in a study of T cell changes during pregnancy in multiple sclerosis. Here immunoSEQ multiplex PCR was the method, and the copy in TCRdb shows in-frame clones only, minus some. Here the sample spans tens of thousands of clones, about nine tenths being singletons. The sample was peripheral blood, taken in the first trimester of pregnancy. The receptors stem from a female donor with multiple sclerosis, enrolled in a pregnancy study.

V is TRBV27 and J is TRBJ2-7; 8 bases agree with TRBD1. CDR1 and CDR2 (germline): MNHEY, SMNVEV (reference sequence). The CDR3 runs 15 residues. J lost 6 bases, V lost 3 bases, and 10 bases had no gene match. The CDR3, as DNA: TGTGCCAGCAGTTTGTCAGGGGGCGTAGGCCTCGAGCAGTACTTC. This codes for CASSLSGGVGLEQYF.

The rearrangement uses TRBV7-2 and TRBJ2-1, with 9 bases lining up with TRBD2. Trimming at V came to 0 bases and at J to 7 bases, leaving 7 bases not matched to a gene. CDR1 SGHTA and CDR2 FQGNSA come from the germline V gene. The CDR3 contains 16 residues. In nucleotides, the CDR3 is TGTGCCAGCAGCTTAGCAAGACTAGCGGAGAATAATGAGCAGTTCTTC. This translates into CASSLARLAENNEQFF. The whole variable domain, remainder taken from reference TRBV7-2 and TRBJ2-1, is GAGVSQSPSNKVTEKGKDVELRCDPISGHTALYWYRQSLGQGLEFLIYFQGNSAPDKSGLPSDRFSAERTGGSVSTLTIQRTQQEDSAVYLCASSLARLAENNEQFFGPGTRLTVL.

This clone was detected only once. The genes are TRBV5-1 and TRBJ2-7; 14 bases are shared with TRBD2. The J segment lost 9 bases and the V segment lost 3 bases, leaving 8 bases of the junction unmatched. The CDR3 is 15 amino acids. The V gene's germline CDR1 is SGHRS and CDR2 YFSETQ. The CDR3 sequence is CASSSQRLAGGPQYF. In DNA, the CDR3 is TGCGCCAGCAGCTCCCAGAGACTAGCGGGAGGGCCGCAGTACTTC.

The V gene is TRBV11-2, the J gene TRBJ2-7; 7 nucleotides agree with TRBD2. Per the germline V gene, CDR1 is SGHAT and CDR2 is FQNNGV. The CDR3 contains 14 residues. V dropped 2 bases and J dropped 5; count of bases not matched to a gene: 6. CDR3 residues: CASSLSREADEQYF. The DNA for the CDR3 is TGTGCCAGCAGCTTAAGCCGGGAGGCCGACGAGCAGTACTTC.

CDR3 DNA: TGTGCCAGCAGTTTCGCGCCTAGCGGGAGTCGAGAGCAGTACTTC. Protein: CASSFAPSGSREQYF. The genes are TRBV28 and TRBJ2-7, with 10 positions matching TRBD2. Germline assignment: CDR1 MDHEN and CDR2 SYDVKM. This CDR3 has 15 residues. Germline trimming cut 3 bases from V and 7 bases from J; bases unmatched to any gene: 9. Drawing the rest from reference TRBV28 and TRBJ2-7, the complete variable domain is DVKVTQSSRYLVKRTGEKVFLECVQDMDHENMFWYRQDPGLGLRLIYFSYDVKMKEKGDIPEGYSVSREKKERFSLILESASTNQTSMYLCASSFAPSGSREQYFGPGTRLTVT.

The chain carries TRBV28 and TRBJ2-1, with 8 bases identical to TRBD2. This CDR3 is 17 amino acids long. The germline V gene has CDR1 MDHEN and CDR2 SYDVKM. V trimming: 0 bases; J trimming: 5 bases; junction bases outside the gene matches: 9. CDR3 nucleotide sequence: TGTGCCAGCAGTTTATGGACGGGGGTAGCGGGAAACAATGAGCAGTTCTTC. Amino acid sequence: CASSLWTGVAGNNEQFF.

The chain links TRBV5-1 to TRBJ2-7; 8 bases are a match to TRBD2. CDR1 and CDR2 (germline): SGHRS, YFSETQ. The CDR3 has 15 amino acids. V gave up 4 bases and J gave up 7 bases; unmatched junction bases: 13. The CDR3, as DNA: TGCGCCAGCAGCCCCTGGAATAGCGGGACGGGGGAGCAGTACTTC. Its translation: CASSPWNSGTGEQYF.

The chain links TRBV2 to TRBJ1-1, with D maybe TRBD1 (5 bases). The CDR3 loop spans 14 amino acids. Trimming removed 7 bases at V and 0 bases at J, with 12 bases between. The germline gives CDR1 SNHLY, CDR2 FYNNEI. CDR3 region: CASTGKAMNTEAFF. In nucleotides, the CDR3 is TGTGCCAGCACAGGGAAGGCGATGAACACTGAAGCTTTCTTT.

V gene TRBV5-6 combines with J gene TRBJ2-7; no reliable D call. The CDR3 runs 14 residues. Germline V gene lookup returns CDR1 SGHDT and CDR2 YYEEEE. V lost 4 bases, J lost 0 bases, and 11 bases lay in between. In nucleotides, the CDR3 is TGTGCCAGCAGCCCCGGGTCCTACTCCTACGAGCAGTACTTC. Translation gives CASSPGSYSYEQYF.

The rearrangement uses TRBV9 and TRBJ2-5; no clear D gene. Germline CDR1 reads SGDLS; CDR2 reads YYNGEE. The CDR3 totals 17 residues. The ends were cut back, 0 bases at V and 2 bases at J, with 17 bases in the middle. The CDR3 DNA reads TGTGCCAGCAGCGTAGTTGGTGGCAGCGTAACTCAAGAGACCCAGTACTTC. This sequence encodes CASSVVGGSVTQETQYF.

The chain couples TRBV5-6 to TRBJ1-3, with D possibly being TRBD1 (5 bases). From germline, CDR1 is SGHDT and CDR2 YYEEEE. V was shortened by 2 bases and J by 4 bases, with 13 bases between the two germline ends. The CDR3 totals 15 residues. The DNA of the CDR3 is TGTGCCAGCAGCTTTGATAAGGGGCTGGGAAACACCATATATTTT. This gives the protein CASSFDKGLGNTIYF.

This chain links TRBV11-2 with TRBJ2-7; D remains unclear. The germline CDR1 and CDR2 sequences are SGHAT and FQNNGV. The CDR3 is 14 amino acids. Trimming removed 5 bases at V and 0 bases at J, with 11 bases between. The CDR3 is CASSLLGASYEQYF. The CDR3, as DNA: TGTGCCAGCAGCCTTTTGGGCGCCTCCTACGAGCAGTACTTC.

CDR3 DNA: TGTGCCAGCTCACGACTAGCGGGTGACTACGAGCAGTACTTC. It yields the protein CASSRLAGDYEQYF. This chain links TRBV18 with TRBJ2-7, with 10 bases identical to TRBD2. This CDR3 region has 14 residues. Germline values: CDR1 KGHSH, CDR2 LQKENI. With 4 bases clipped from V and 3 bases from J, the junction kept 3 bases outside the gene matches.

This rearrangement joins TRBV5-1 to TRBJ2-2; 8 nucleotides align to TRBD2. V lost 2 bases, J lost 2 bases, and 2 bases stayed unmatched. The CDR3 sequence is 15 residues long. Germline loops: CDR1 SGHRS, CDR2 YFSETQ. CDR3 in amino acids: CASSFGGGNTGELFF. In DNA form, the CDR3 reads TGCGCCAGCAGCTTCGGGGGGGGAAACACCGGGGAGCTGTTTTTT.

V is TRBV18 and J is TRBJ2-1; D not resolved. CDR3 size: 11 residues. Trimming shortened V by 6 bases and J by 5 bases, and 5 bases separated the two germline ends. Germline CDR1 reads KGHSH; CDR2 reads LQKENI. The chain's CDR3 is CASSRDNEQFF. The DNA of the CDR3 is TGTGCCAGCTCTAGAGACAATGAGCAGTTCTTC.

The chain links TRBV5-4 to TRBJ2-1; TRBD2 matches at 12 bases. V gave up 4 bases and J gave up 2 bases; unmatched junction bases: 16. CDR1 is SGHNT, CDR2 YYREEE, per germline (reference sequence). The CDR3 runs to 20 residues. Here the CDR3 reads CASSRASLTSGSLTYNEQFF. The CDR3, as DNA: TGTGCCAGCAGCCGCGCCTCTCTGACTAGCGGGAGCCTCACCTACAATGAGCAGTTCTTC.

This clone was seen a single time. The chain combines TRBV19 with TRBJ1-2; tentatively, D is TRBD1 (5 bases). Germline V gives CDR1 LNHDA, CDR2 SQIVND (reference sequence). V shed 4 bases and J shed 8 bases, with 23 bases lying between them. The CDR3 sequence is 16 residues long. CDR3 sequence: CASSTPGLAGRDGYTF. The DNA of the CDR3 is TGTGCCAGTAGTACGCCGGGGCTTGCAGGGAGGGACGGCTACACCTTC.

For the CDR3, the DNA is TGTGCCAGCAGCTCCCATGAGGTCACTGAAGCTTTCTTT. Amino acids: CASSSHEVTEAFF. This chain joins TRBV7-9 and TRBJ1-1; D not certain. CDR1 SEHNR and CDR2 FQNEAQ come from the germline V gene (reference sequence). This CDR3 spans 13 amino acids. Trimming removed 4 bases from V and 4 bases from J, with 10 bases in between.

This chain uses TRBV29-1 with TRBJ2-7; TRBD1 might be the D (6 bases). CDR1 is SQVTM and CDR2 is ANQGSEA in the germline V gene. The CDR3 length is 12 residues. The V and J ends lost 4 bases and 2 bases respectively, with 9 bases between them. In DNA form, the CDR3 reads TGCAGCGTTGGGGCAGGGGCCTACGAGCAGTACTTC. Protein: CSVGAGAYEQYF.

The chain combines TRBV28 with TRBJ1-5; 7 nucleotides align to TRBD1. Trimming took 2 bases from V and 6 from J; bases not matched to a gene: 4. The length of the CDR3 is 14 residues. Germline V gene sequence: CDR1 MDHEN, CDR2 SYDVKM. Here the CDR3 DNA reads TGTGCCAGCAGTTTAGAACAGGGGATTCAGCCCCAGCATTTT. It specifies CASSLEQGIQPQHF.

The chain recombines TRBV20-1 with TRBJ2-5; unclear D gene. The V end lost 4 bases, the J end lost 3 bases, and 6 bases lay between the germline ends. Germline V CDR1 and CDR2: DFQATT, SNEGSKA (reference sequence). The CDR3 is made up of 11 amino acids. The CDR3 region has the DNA TGCAGTGCTAACAGAAAAGAGACCCAGTACTTC. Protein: CSANRKETQYF.

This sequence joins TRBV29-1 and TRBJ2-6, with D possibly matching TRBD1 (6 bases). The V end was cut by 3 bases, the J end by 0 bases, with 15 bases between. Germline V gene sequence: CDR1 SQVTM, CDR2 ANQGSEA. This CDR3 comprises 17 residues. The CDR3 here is CSVDRTATGSGANVLTF. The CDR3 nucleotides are TGCAGCGTTGATAGGACAGCGACGGGCTCTGGGGCCAACGTCCTGACTTTC.

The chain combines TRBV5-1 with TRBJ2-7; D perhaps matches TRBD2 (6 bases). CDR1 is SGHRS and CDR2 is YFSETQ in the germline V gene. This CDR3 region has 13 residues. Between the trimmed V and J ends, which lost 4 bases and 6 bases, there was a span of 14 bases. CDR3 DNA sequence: TGCGCCAGCAGCAGCTTCCCGGAGGGCGAGCAGTACTTC. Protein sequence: CASSSFPEGEQYF. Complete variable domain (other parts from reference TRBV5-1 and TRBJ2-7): KAGVTQTPRYLIKTRGQQVTLSCSPISGHRSVSWYQQTPGQGLQFLFEYFSETQRNKGNFPGRFSGRQFSNSRSEMNVSTLELGDSALYLCASSSFPEGEQYFGPGTRLTVT.

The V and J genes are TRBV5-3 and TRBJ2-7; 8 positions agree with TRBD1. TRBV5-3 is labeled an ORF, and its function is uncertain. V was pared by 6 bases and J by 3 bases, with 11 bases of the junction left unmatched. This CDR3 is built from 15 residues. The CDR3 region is CARTYFYRGFYEQYF. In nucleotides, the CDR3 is TGTGCCAGAACATACTTTTACAGGGGGTTCTACGAGCAGTACTTC.

The CDR3 nucleotides are TGTGCCAGCAAAGACAACCTCGGGACTAGCGGGAGGGCCAATGAGCAGTTCTTC. Protein: CASKDNLGTSGRANEQFF. J is TRBJ2-1 and V is TRBV2, with 16 bases lining up with TRBD2. Germline V gene data show CDR1 as SNHLY and CDR2 as FYNNEI. This CDR3 spans 18 amino acids. V was pared by 7 bases and J by 6 bases, with 12 bases of the junction left unmatched.